This T cell receptor (beta chain) was recovered during a study of shared clonotypes between healthy human individuals. For this clone: Its target is not known.

The data were produced by immunoSEQ multiplex PCR, yet TCRdb's version contains in-frame clones alone and is incomplete. The table has about 2.4 million clones, roughly nine tenths seen once; the top ten hold roughly 0.13%. Investigators divided CD4+ cells into CD45RA+ naive and CD45RA-negative memory subsets. Regarding the study as a whole: Generation probability values for non-shared clonotypes were lower than those for clonotypes shared by all four donors.

The sample consisted of naive CD4+ T cells sorted from blood. Indicated subset: CD45RA+ positively selected. This sequence originates from a man younger than 30 in good health.

The chain's CDR3 is CASSLTPKTAGELFF. The CDR3 nucleotides read TGTGCCAGCAGCTTGACGCCAAAGACCGCCGGGGAGCTGTTTTTT. The chain has TRBV5-4 and TRBJ2-2, with D uncertain. Trimming cost V 1 base and J 6 bases, with 13 bases left between them. CDR1 is SGHNT, CDR2 YYREEE, per germline (reference sequence). The CDR3 loop spans 15 amino acids.